Given below is one T cell receptor (beta chain) in context. The antigen is undetermined. Molecular-barcoded quantitative 5'-RACE produced these TCR beta libraries. TCRdb analysed the 5' RACE reads with MiXCR anew, one entry per CDR3 protein. Here the sample spans 200,000 to 250,000 distinct CDR3 sequences, roughly 18% being singletons. This sample is drawn from a study of CD8 T cells in ankylosing spondylitis. Study-wide findings and caveats: The disease-linked clones had a CD8+ phenotype and low blood frequencies. Ankylosing spondylitis blood appeared to be characterized by a TCR beta motif of eight or nine highly homologous variants. From matched ankylosing spondylitis synovial fluid, disease-linked clones were reportedly recovered at significantly enriched levels.

Germline-derived CDR1 and CDR2 are DFQATT and SNEGSKA (reference sequence). Trimming took off 0 bases at V and 4 bases at J, with 19 bases between the two ends. The CDR3 loop spans 16 amino acids. The chain links TRBV20-1 to TRBJ2-7, with D tentatively TRBD1 or TRBD2 (6 bases each). This TCR came from a male donor with ankylosing spondylitis. The sequenced material came from blood, either unsorted or a sorted T cell fraction (not recorded which). CDR3 in amino acids: CSARDRGGGQIYEQYF. CDR3 sequence (DNA): TGCAGTGCTAGAGATCGCGGAGGGGGGCAGATATACGAGCAGTACTTC.